Listed here are 30 T cell receptor beta chains from one sample, sequenced in a study of OX40 agonist ivuxolimab in advanced cancers. Generated by immunoSEQ multiplex PCR, the TCRdb table keeps only in-frame clones and is missing some. This sample has roughly 100,000 clones; around nine tenths occur once, and the top ten carry approximately 0.52%. The sample was CD4+ or CD8+ T cells sorted from blood, taken in a trial of the OX40 agonist ivuxolimab. The receptors were gathered from an adult with an advanced solid tumor such as melanoma, head and neck, liver or kidney cancer.

The chain is built from TRBV19 and TRBJ2-5; TRBD1 matches 7 bases. Germline values: CDR1 LNHDA, CDR2 SQIVND (reference sequence). Trimming at V came to 6 bases and at J to 0 bases, leaving 7 bases not matched to a gene. The CDR3 loop spans 15 amino acids. CDR3 DNA sequence: TGTGCCAGTAGCAGTGGACAGGCAGACCAAGAGACCCAGTACTTC. The encoded protein is CASSSGQADQETQYF.

This chain connects TRBV29-1 to TRBJ1-1; 8 bases agree with TRBD1. The V gene end was trimmed by 2 bases and the J gene end by 4 bases; junction bases not matched to a gene: 3. Germline-derived CDR1 and CDR2 are SQVTM and ANQGSEA. This CDR3 region has 13 residues. The CDR3 bases are TGCAGCGTTGAACCTGGACAGGGCACTGAAGCTTTCTTT. Its protein is CSVEPGQGTEAFF.

The rearrangement joins TRBV5-5 to TRBJ1-4, with D possibly being TRBD1 (5 bases). Germline V gene data show CDR1 as SGHKS and CDR2 as YYEKEE (reference sequence). The CDR3 loop spans 14 amino acids. The V gene lost 8 bases and the J gene lost 5 bases, with 16 bases spanning the gap. The CDR3 loop is CASNPGTSNEKLFF. The CDR3 DNA reads TGTGCCAGTAACCCTGGGACCAGCAATGAAAAACTGTTTTTT.

This clone was seen only once. This rearrangement joins TRBV28 to TRBJ1-4; TRBD1 is a possible D gene (5 bases). Trimming took off 6 bases at V and 8 bases at J, with 22 bases between the two ends. Germline CDR1 MDHEN, CDR2 SYDVKM. The length of the CDR3 is 16 residues. The CDR3 DNA follows: TGTGCCAGCAGGCTAGAGCGGGCCTTCCGGGACGAAAAACTGTTTTTT. It encodes CASRLERAFRDEKLFF.

The chain combines TRBV11-2 with TRBJ2-3, with D tentatively TRBD1 (6 bases). The CDR3 covers 15 residues. Trimming left V 5 bases short and J 1 base short, with 13 bases between. Germline V gives CDR1 SGHAT, CDR2 FQNNGV. CDR3 sequence reads: CASSLLTGRTDTQYF. CDR3 in DNA: TGTGCCAGCAGCCTATTGACAGGACGCACAGATACGCAGTATTTT.

J is TRBJ2-5 and V is TRBV10-3, with a possible D match to TRBD2 (6 bases). Between the trimmed V and J ends, which lost 7 bases and 7 bases, there was a span of 22 bases. CDR1 and CDR2 (germline): ENHRY, SYGVKD. The CDR3 consists of 15 residues. CDR3 sequence (DNA): TGTGCCATCACGGAAGGCGGGGAAAGATCGGCGACCCAGTACTTC. This translates into CAITEGGERSATQYF.

CDR3 residues: CASSWGSNTEAFF. For the CDR3, the DNA is TGTGCCAGCAGCTGGGGTTCTAACACTGAAGCTTTCTTT. The rearrangement links TRBV7-9 to TRBJ1-1; D gene unclear. In germline, CDR1 is SEHNR, CDR2 FQNEAQ (reference sequence). The CDR3 totals 13 residues. V lost 4 bases to trimming and J lost 2 bases, with 8 bases between them.

For the CDR3, the DNA is TGTGCCAGCAGTCCCGCTCCACTGAACACCGGGGAGCTGTTTTTT. This encodes CASSPAPLNTGELFF. V gene TRBV6-4 combines with J gene TRBJ2-2; D ambiguous. V shed 5 bases and J shed 1 base, with 11 bases lying between them. Germline V gene data show CDR1 as MRHNA and CDR2 as SNTAGT. This CDR3 region has 15 residues.

The chain carries TRBV6-5 and TRBJ2-1; TRBD1 is a possible D gene (6 bases). The CDR3 consists of 15 residues. Trimming removed 5 bases from V and 8 bases from J, with 19 bases in between. Germline lookup yields CDR1 MNHEY and CDR2 SVGAGI. In DNA form, the CDR3 reads TGTGCCAGCAGTGGAACCCGAACACAGGGCGATGAGCAGTTCTTC. As protein: CASSGTRTQGDEQFF.

This chain connects TRBV11-2 to TRBJ1-1; no clear D gene. The V end lost 2 bases, the J end lost 2 bases, and 9 bases lay between the germline ends. The V gene's germline CDR1 is SGHAT and CDR2 FQNNGV. The CDR3 is 14 residues long. CDR3 bases: TGTGCCAGCAGCTTAAGTATGGCAAACACTGAAGCTTTCTTT. This codes for CASSLSMANTEAFF. The whole variable domain, remainder taken from reference TRBV11-2 and TRBJ1-1, is EAGVAQSPRYKIIEKRQSVAFWCNPISGHATLYWYQQILGQGPKLLIQFQNNGVVDDSQLPKDRFSAERLKGVDSTLKIQPAKLEDSAVYLCASSLSMANTEAFFGQGTRLTVV.

V gene TRBV5-8 combines with J gene TRBJ2-1; no firm D call. The CDR3 length is 11 residues. Germline V gene lookup returns CDR1 SGHTS and CDR2 YDEGEE. Trimming shortened V by 0 bases and J by 9 bases, and 4 bases separated the two germline ends. CDR3 coding DNA: TGTGCCAGCAGCTTGGTAGGTGAGCAGTTCTTC. Translating it yields CASSLVGEQFF.

The rearrangement links TRBV30 to TRBJ1-2; possible D gene TRBD1, 5 bases. In germline, CDR1 is GTSNPN, CDR2 SVGIG (reference sequence). The length of the CDR3 is 12 residues. With 4 bases removed from V and 4 bases from J, the gap between germline ends came to 10 bases. The CDR3 bases are TGTGCCTGGAAGAGGGGTCCCTATGGCTACACCTTC. Residues: CAWKRGPYGYTF.

V is TRBV4-3 and J is TRBJ2-7, with 8 bases fitting TRBD1. The V and J ends lost 1 base and 0 bases, in that order; junction bases with no gene match: 5. Germline CDR1 and CDR2: LGHNA and YSLEER. The CDR3 is made up of 16 amino acids. Written as DNA, the CDR3 is TGCGCCAGCAGCCAAGGCCAGGGGGCGAGCTCCTACGAGCAGTACTTC. Its protein product is CASSQGQGASSYEQYF.

The chain employs TRBV6-1 and TRBJ2-1; 8 positions match TRBD2. J gave up 6 bases and V 1 base, and 2 bases lay outside the gene matches. The germline CDR1 and CDR2 sequences are MNHNS and SASEGT. The length of the CDR3 is 14 residues. CDR3 sequence reads: CASSEGSGTNEQFF. CDR3 nucleotides: TGTGCCAGCAGTGAAGGTAGCGGGACCAATGAGCAGTTCTTC.

V and J are TRBV4-3 and TRBJ1-1; D is ambiguous. Germline V gene data show CDR1 as LGHNA and CDR2 as YSLEER. CDR3 size: 13 residues. V shed 4 bases and J shed 1 base, with 7 bases lying between them. Here the CDR3 DNA reads TGCGCCAGCAGCCCAGCAGAGAACACTGAAGCTTTCTTT. It codes for CASSPAENTEAFF.

V and J are TRBV27 and TRBJ2-2; D is undetermined. CDR1 is MNHEY and CDR2 is SMNVEV in the germline V gene (reference sequence). V was shortened by 6 bases and J by 2 bases, with 4 bases between the two germline ends. This CDR3 spans 12 amino acids. CDR3 bases: TGTGCCAGCAGAGTCAACACCGGGGAGCTGTTTTTT. The encoded protein is CASRVNTGELFF.

CDR3 protein: CASSSLTSGEETQYF. CDR3 bases: TGTGCCAGCAGTTCCCTGACTAGCGGGGAGGAGACCCAGTACTTC. The V call is TRBV6-5, the J call TRBJ2-5; 11 positions agree with TRBD2. Germline V CDR1 and CDR2: MNHEY, SVGAGI. Trimming took 4 bases from V and 5 from J; bases not matched to a gene: 6. The CDR3 has 15 residues.

The chain is built from TRBV5-1 and TRBJ2-5; TRBD2 matches at 10 bases. The CDR3 length is 17 residues. Trimming removed 0 bases from V and 5 bases from J; junction bases left unmatched: 10. Germline V gene sequence: CDR1 SGHRS, CDR2 YFSETQ. The CDR3 is CASSLEGLAAPAETQYF. DNA for the CDR3: TGCGCCAGCAGCTTGGAAGGACTAGCGGCCCCGGCGGAGACCCAGTACTTC.

J is TRBJ1-4 and V is TRBV4-1; 9 positions match TRBD1. J gave up 7 bases and V 4 bases, and 4 bases lay outside the gene matches. The CDR3 runs to 14 residues. Germline V gene sequence: CDR1 MGHRA, CDR2 YSYEKL. CDR3 residues: CASSPRDRAEKLFF. The CDR3 DNA sequence: TGCGCCAGCAGCCCCCGGGACAGGGCTGAAAAACTGTTTTTT.

The chain carries TRBV7-2 and TRBJ1-2, with 7 bases aligning to TRBD1. With V trimmed by 8 bases and J by 0 bases, 9 bases remained unmatched. Germline V gene data show CDR1 as SGHTA and CDR2 as FQGNSA. The CDR3 contains 15 residues. The CDR3 bases are TGTGCCAGCGGCCAACCGGGACAGACTAACTATGGCTACACCTTC. Its protein is CASGQPGQTNYGYTF.

The chain recombines TRBV7-9 with TRBJ2-7; no firm D call. V lost 6 bases, J lost 6 bases, and 12 bases lay in between. The germline CDR1 and CDR2 sequences are SEHNR and FQNEAQ (reference sequence). This CDR3 is built from 12 residues. CDR3 sequence: CASRPAGGEQYF. CDR3 nucleotide sequence: TGTGCCAGCAGACCCGCAGGTGGCGAGCAGTACTTC.

This clone was recorded only once. The chain recombines TRBV2 with TRBJ2-7, with D tentatively TRBD1 (5 bases). Looked up from germline, CDR1 is SNHLY and CDR2 is FYNNEI. The CDR3 contains 12 residues. Deletions cut 10 bases from V and 1 base from J, with 11 bases between. CDR3 sequence reads: CANRQNSYEQYF. Here the CDR3 DNA reads TGTGCCAACAGACAGAATTCCTACGAGCAGTACTTC.

CDR3 DNA: TGTGCCAGCAGCCAAGAACCTACGGTGCAGTATTTT. Translation: CASSQEPTVQYF. This chain joins TRBV14 and TRBJ2-3; D is ambiguous. Germline CDR1 and CDR2: SGHDN and FVKESK. V dropped 0 bases and J dropped 11 bases, with 9 bases sitting between them. The CDR3 has 12 amino acids.

The chain has TRBV19 and TRBJ1-5; D remains ambiguous. Trimming removed 3 bases at V and 6 bases at J, with 6 bases between. The CDR3 is made up of 12 amino acids. The germline CDR1 and CDR2 sequences are LNHDA and SQIVND (reference sequence). The DNA of the CDR3 is TGTGCCAGTAGTATCTTCACTCAGCCCCAGCATTTT. Encoded protein: CASSIFTQPQHF.

V and J are TRBV5-1 and TRBJ1-2, with 7 nucleotides matching TRBD1. The germline CDR1 and CDR2 sequences are SGHRS and YFSETQ. With V trimmed by 0 bases and J by 2 bases, 10 bases remained unmatched. The CDR3 is made up of 17 amino acids. Written as DNA, the CDR3 is TGCGCCAGCAGCTTGGAAAGGGGACAGAGAAAAAACTATGGCTACACCTTC. This sequence encodes CASSLERGQRKNYGYTF.

The chain uses TRBV7-9 and TRBJ2-7; D gene unclear. Between the trimmed V and J ends, which lost 5 bases and 3 bases, there was a span of 14 bases. The CDR3 totals 14 residues. CDR1 is SEHNR and CDR2 is FQNEAQ in the germline V gene (reference sequence). CDR3 nucleotide sequence: TGTGCCAGCAGCCCCGAAGAGACTGTCTACGAGCAGTACTTC. Its protein is CASSPEETVYEQYF. The full variable domain, completed using reference TRBV7-9 and TRBJ2-7, is DTGVSQNPRHKITKRGQNVTFRCDPISEHNRLYWYRQTLGQGPEFLTYFQNEAQLEKSRLLSDRFSAERPKGSFSTLEIQRTEQGDSAMYLCASSPEETVYEQYFGPGTRLTVT.

This sequence joins TRBV7-8 and TRBJ1-2; tentative D call: TRBD1 (6 bases). CDR1 is SGHVS and CDR2 is FQNEAQ in the germline V gene. The germline V and J ends were trimmed by 6 bases and 4 bases, with 18 bases remaining between them. The CDR3 contains 15 residues. CDR3 amino acids: CASSRGESGPYGYTF. In DNA form, the CDR3 reads TGTGCCAGCAGTAGGGGGGAGAGTGGTCCCTATGGCTACACCTTC.

The chain has TRBV28 and TRBJ2-2; weak D call: TRBD2 (5 bases). This CDR3 has 18 residues. The V end was cut by 5 bases, the J end by 1 base, with 20 bases between. The germline V gene has CDR1 MDHEN and CDR2 SYDVKM. Here the CDR3 DNA reads TGTGCCAGCAGTCCCCCTGGCGGCGGGTTGTTGAACACCGGGGAGCTGTTTTTT. Amino acids: CASSPPGGGLLNTGELFF.

The chain carries TRBV19 and TRBJ2-5, with D maybe TRBD1 (7 bases). This CDR3 spans 15 amino acids. V shed 5 bases and J shed 4 bases, with 17 bases lying between them. Germline V gene lookup returns CDR1 LNHDA and CDR2 SQIVND (reference sequence). CDR3 coding DNA: TGTGCCAGTAGTGGGAGGACAGGACGCTTAGAGACCCAGTACTTC. Translating gives CASSGRTGRLETQYF.

The chain links TRBV7-2 to TRBJ1-1; D gene uncertain. V shed 7 bases and J shed 6 bases, with 18 bases lying between them. Germline lookup yields CDR1 SGHTA and CDR2 FQGNSA. The CDR3 contains 14 residues. The CDR3 DNA sequence: TGTGCCAGCACCCAGTCAGGATCTAACGCTGAAGCTTTCTTT. Its protein is CASTQSGSNAEAFF.